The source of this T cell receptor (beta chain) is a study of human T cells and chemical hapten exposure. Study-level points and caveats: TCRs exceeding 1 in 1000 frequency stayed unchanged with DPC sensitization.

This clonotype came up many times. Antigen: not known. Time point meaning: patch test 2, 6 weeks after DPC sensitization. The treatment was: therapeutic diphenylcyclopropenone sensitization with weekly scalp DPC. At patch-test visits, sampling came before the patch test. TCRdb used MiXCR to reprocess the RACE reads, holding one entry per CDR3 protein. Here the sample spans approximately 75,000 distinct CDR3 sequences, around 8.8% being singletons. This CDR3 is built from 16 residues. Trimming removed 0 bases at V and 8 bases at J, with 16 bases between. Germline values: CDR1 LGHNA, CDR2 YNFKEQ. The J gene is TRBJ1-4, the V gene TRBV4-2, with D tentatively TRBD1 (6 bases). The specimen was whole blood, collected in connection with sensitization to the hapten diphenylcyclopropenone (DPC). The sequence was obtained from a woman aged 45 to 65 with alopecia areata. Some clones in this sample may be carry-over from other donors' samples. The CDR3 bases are TGTGCCAGCAGCCAAGATTGGGGACAAATCGGCGAAAAACTGTTTTTT. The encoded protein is CASSQDWGQIGEKLFF.